Reported below is one TCR beta chain. This CDR3 contains 14 residues. J gave up 0 bases and V 7 bases, and 5 bases lay outside the gene matches. CDR1 and CDR2 (germline): MNHEY, SVGAGI. The entry originates in a study of control samples from healthy donors and cancer patients. Generated by immunoSEQ multiplex PCR, the TCRdb table keeps only in-frame clones and is missing some. The sample lists about 96,000 clones; 80% to 95% were seen once. The sample comprised blood. The TCR originated in a man younger than 30 in good health. J is TRBJ1-1 and V is TRBV6-5, with 7 bases lining up with TRBD1. Here the CDR3 reads CASTRQGLNTEAFF. In nucleotides, the CDR3 is TGTGCCAGCACTAGACAGGGTTTGAACACTGAAGCTTTCTTT.